Each of the 7 T cell receptor beta chains below was sequenced from the same sample in a study of blood T cell repertoires in COVID-19. The data were produced by immunoSEQ multiplex PCR, yet TCRdb's version contains in-frame clones alone and is incomplete. The table lists 40,000 to 50,000 clones, 75% to 90% of them singletons, with about 16% in the top ten. The sequencing sample was made of peripheral blood. These receptors came from a human donor in a cohort sampled during active COVID-19.

The V call is TRBV5-1, the J call TRBJ2-7, with 11 bases lining up with TRBD2. V was pared by 4 bases and J by 3 bases, with 6 bases of the junction left unmatched. Germline CDR1 and CDR2: SGHRS and YFSETQ. There are 15 residues in the CDR3. The DNA of the CDR3 is TGCGCCAGCAGCCTCGGGACTAGCGGTAACTACGAGCAGTACTTC. This translates into CASSLGTSGNYEQYF.

The chain is built from TRBV23-1 and TRBJ1-2; D call uncertain. TRBV23-1 carries the ORF label, with uncertain function. The length of the CDR3 is 14 residues. Deletions cut 11 bases from V and 2 bases from J, with 18 bases between. DNA for the CDR3: TGCGCCTCTCATGGACCCACGGGAAACTATGGCTACACCTTC. Encoded protein: CASHGPTGNYGYTF.

The chain uses TRBV27 and TRBJ1-5; D is unclear. Germline-derived CDR1 and CDR2 are MNHEY and SMNVEV (reference sequence). Between the trimmed V and J ends, which lost 5 bases and 0 bases, there was a span of 8 bases. This CDR3 region has 14 residues. CDR3 amino acids: CASSPLGSNQPQHF. CDR3 nucleotide sequence: TGTGCCAGCAGTCCCCTAGGTAGCAATCAGCCCCAGCATTTT.

The chain has TRBV10-1 and TRBJ1-4; TRBD1 matches at 9 bases. This CDR3 is built from 14 residues. Per the germline V gene, CDR1 is WNHNN and CDR2 is SYGVQD (reference sequence). Trimming took 10 bases from V and 0 from J; bases not matched to a gene: 3. The CDR3 protein is CATGTGPTNEKLFF. DNA for the CDR3: TGCGCCACCGGGACAGGGCCAACTAATGAAAAACTGTTTTTT.

This chain links TRBV6-2 or TRBV6-3 with TRBJ1-1, with D unresolved. Germline CDR1 is MNHEY and CDR2 is SVGEGT. V gave up 5 bases and J gave up 5 bases, with 9 bases separating them. This CDR3 comprises 12 residues. Here the CDR3 reads CASSTRATEAFF. The CDR3 DNA follows: TGTGCCAGCAGTACGCGAGCAACTGAAGCTTTCTTT.

The V call is TRBV5-4, the J call TRBJ2-7; no firm D call. The CDR3 extends over 11 amino acids. The germline V gene has CDR1 SGHNT and CDR2 YYREEE (reference sequence). The V end was cut by 1 base, the J end by 3 bases, with 2 bases between. CDR3 residues: CASSLYYEQYF. Here the CDR3 DNA reads TGTGCCAGCAGCTTGTACTACGAGCAGTACTTC.

The rearrangement uses TRBV3-1 (or the pseudogene TRBV3-2) and TRBJ1-1; no clear D gene. This CDR3 is built from 13 residues. Per the germline V gene, CDR1 is LGHDT and CDR2 is YNNKEL (reference sequence). With 2 bases removed from V and 6 bases from J, the gap between germline ends came to 10 bases. The CDR3 DNA reads TGTGCCAGCAGCCAAATCGAGGGCGCTGAAGCTTTCTTT. It codes for CASSQIEGAEAFF.